The 26 T cell receptor beta chains given below trace back to one sample, sequenced in a study of blood T cell repertoires in COVID-19. Clones were sequenced by immunoSEQ multiplex PCR, and TCRdb holds only the in-frame ones, with some missing. Of about 140,000 clones detected, roughly 85% appear once; the ten largest clones hold approximately 3.5%. The sample comprised peripheral blood. These receptors all come from a man in his 60s with acute or convalescent COVID-19.

The chain employs TRBV19 and TRBJ2-7; a weak D match, TRBD2 (6 bases). V shed 1 base and J shed 6 bases, with 13 bases lying between them. The CDR3 is 14 amino acids. The germline V gene has CDR1 LNHDA and CDR2 SQIVND (reference sequence). CDR3 DNA sequence: TGTGCCAGTAGTATAGGTGGCCTGGGGGGCGAGCAGTACTTC. This translates into CASSIGGLGGEQYF.

This chain joins TRBV27 and TRBJ1-4, with TRBD1 matching 7 bases. CDR1 is MNHEY, CDR2 SMNVEV, per germline (reference sequence). The CDR3 loop spans 15 amino acids. The V and J ends lost 8 bases and 10 bases, in that order; junction bases with no gene match: 16. CDR3 nucleotide sequence: TGTGCCAGCCGCCGGGACAGCGGGCCCGCGGGAAAACTGTTTTTT. Residues: CASRRDSGPAGKLFF.

The chain employs TRBV4-2 and TRBJ2-1; a weak D match, TRBD1 (5 bases). The CDR3 totals 14 residues. V was cut by 4 bases and J by 7 bases, with 14 bases left in between. The germline V gene encodes CDR1 LGHNA and CDR2 YNFKEQ. CDR3 coding DNA: TGTGCCAGCAGCCGGGGCGGCGAACCTAATGAGCAGTTCTTC. Translated: CASSRGGEPNEQFF.

The chain is built from TRBV5-1 and TRBJ1-1, with TRBD1 matching 11 bases. V was pared by 0 bases and J by 6 bases, with 4 bases of the junction left unmatched. Germline lookup yields CDR1 SGHRS and CDR2 YFSETQ. The CDR3 runs to 15 residues. The CDR3 DNA reads TGCGCCAGCAGCTTGGCCACGGGACAGGGGGCTGAAGCTTTCTTT. It specifies CASSLATGQGAEAFF.

The CDR3 loop reads CASSQTPGQESYEQYF. The CDR3 DNA follows: TGTGCCAGCAGCCAGACCCCGGGACAGGAGTCCTACGAGCAGTACTTC. This sequence joins TRBV3-1 (or the pseudogene TRBV3-2) and TRBJ2-7; 8 bases match TRBD1. The CDR3 extends over 16 amino acids. J was trimmed by 1 base and V by 3 bases; bases with no gene match: 8. The germline gives CDR1 LGHDT, CDR2 YNNKEL (reference sequence).

The genes are TRBV30 and TRBJ2-1; 11 bases line up with TRBD1. Trimming cost V 1 base and J 8 bases; bases outside gene matches: 4. The CDR3 consists of 14 residues. Germline CDR1 and CDR2: GTSNPN and SVGIG (reference sequence). The CDR3 loop is CAWSGTGGGYEQFF. In DNA, the CDR3 is TGTGCCTGGAGTGGGACAGGGGGCGGTTATGAGCAGTTCTTC.

This chain uses TRBV19 with TRBJ1-4, with no clear D. In germline, CDR1 is LNHDA, CDR2 SQIVND (reference sequence). V was cut by 5 bases and J by 8 bases, with 15 bases left in between. This CDR3 is built from 14 residues. The CDR3 protein is CASSQMSAGEKLFF. Written as DNA, the CDR3 is TGTGCCAGTAGTCAAATGTCTGCGGGAGAAAAACTGTTTTTT. The whole variable domain, filled in from reference TRBV19 and TRBJ1-4, reads DGGITQSPKYLFRKEGQNVTLSCEQNLNHDAMYWYRQDPGQGLRLIYYSQIVNDFQKGDIAEGYSVSREKKESFPLTVTSAQKNPTAFYLCASSQMSAGEKLFFGSGTQLSVL.

This chain links TRBV13 with TRBJ2-7; unclear D gene. Trimming removed 3 bases from V and 3 bases from J, with 9 bases in between. The CDR3 runs 13 residues. Germline V gives CDR1 PRHDT, CDR2 FYEKMQ (reference sequence). CDR3 amino acids: CASSFAISYEQYF. CDR3 nucleotides: TGTGCCAGCAGCTTTGCCATTAGCTACGAGCAGTACTTC.

The chain couples TRBV14 to TRBJ2-1; 10 bases agree with TRBD2. V shed 9 bases and J 9 bases; nucleotides not matched to a gene: 26. The CDR3 is 19 amino acids. Germline CDR1 is SGHDN and CDR2 is FVKESK. The CDR3 loop is CARPHRRGLGLAGETEQFF. Here the CDR3 DNA reads TGTGCCAGACCCCACCGGAGGGGCTTGGGGCTAGCGGGAGAAACTGAGCAGTTCTTC.

V usage is TRBV7-2 and J usage is TRBJ1-2; no clear D gene. CDR1 SGHTA and CDR2 FQGNSA come from the germline V gene. The CDR3 covers 14 residues. The V and J ends lost 5 bases and 8 bases respectively, with 18 bases between them. CDR3 region: CASSAGGVASGYTF. The CDR3 region has the DNA TGTGCCAGCAGCGCTGGCGGGGTTGCCAGCGGCTACACCTTC.

This clone was detected only once. The rearrangement uses TRBV28 and TRBJ2-7; tentative D call: TRBD2 (6 bases). This CDR3 is built from 12 residues. V was cut by 6 bases and J by 1 base, with 7 bases left in between. Germline CDR1 reads MDHEN; CDR2 reads SYDVKM. CDR3 DNA: TGTGCCAGCAGACGGGGGTCCTACGAGCAGTACTTC. Translating it yields CASRRGSYEQYF.

In its sample, this clone was seen a few times. CDR3 amino acids: CATSDAGQFRTDTQYF. The CDR3 bases are TGTGCCACCAGTGATGCTGGACAGTTTCGGACAGATACGCAGTATTTT. This sequence joins TRBV24-1 and TRBJ2-3; D perhaps matches TRBD1 (6 bases). Germline V gene sequence: CDR1 KGHDR, CDR2 SFDVKD. V was shortened by 3 bases and J by 3 bases, with 15 bases between the two germline ends. The CDR3 totals 16 residues.

This chain connects TRBV29-1 to TRBJ1-2; D perhaps matches TRBD1 (5 bases). With 2 bases removed from V and 6 bases from J, the gap between germline ends came to 13 bases. Looked up from germline, CDR1 is SQVTM and CDR2 is ANQGSEA. CDR3 length: 13 amino acids. CDR3 amino acids: CSVEKGQRNGYTF. As DNA, the CDR3 is TGCAGCGTTGAAAAGGGGCAGAGGAATGGCTACACCTTC.

The J gene is TRBJ1-3, the V gene TRBV2, with D unclear. The CDR3 has 15 residues. Per germline, CDR1 SNHLY and CDR2 FYNNEI. Trimming removed 7 bases from V and 0 bases from J, with 13 bases in between. The CDR3 nucleotides are TGTGCCAGCACCCCGGACTTGCTCTCTGGAAACACCATATATTTT. Amino acids: CASTPDLLSGNTIYF. The variable domain in full, with the rest retrieved from reference TRBV2 and TRBJ1-3, is EPEVTQTPSHQVTQMGQEVILRCVPISNHLYFYWYRQILGQKVEFLVSFYNNEISEKSEIFDDQFSVERPDGSNFTLKIRSTKLEDSAMYFCASTPDLLSGNTIYFGEGSWLTVV.

This clone was observed a handful of times. The chain couples TRBV28 to TRBJ2-7; possible D gene TRBD2, 6 bases. This CDR3 comprises 17 residues. Germline CDR1 is MDHEN and CDR2 is SYDVKM. Trimming removed 5 bases from V and 0 bases from J, with 20 bases in between. CDR3 protein: CASSAHLGGRSSYEQYF. The CDR3 DNA reads TGTGCCAGCAGTGCCCACTTGGGGGGTCGGTCCTCCTACGAGCAGTACTTC.

The chain is built from TRBV7-2 and TRBJ2-1; TRBD1 aligns across 8 bases. Germline lookup yields CDR1 SGHTA and CDR2 FQGNSA. The CDR3 consists of 15 residues. With V trimmed by 5 bases and J by 6 bases, 9 bases remained unmatched. The CDR3 sequence is CASSGQGRLPNEQFF. CDR3 bases: TGTGCCAGCAGCGGACAGGGAAGGTTGCCCAATGAGCAGTTCTTC.

The chain uses TRBV7-2 and TRBJ2-7; D is possibly TRBD1 (5 bases). This CDR3 contains 19 residues. Trimming stripped 4 bases from V and 3 bases from J, with 28 bases between. CDR1 and CDR2 (germline): SGHTA, FQGNSA. The CDR3 spells CASSSRMASPTRQHYEQYF. As DNA, the CDR3 is TGTGCCAGCAGCTCCCGAATGGCCAGCCCAACCCGACAGCACTACGAGCAGTACTTC.

This clone was counted between two and nine times. The V gene is TRBV5-1, the J gene TRBJ2-3; 15 bases are a match to TRBD2. The CDR3 runs to 19 residues. V dropped 4 bases and J dropped 3; count of bases not matched to a gene: 12. Germline V gives CDR1 SGHRS, CDR2 YFSETQ. The CDR3 is CASSARTSGRALATDTQYF. The DNA for the CDR3 is TGCGCCAGCAGCGCCAGGACTAGCGGGAGGGCCCTTGCTACAGATACGCAGTATTTT.

A few counts support this clone. The V and J genes are TRBV6-5 and TRBJ1-2, with D unclear. Trimming left V 8 bases short and J 3 bases short, with 13 bases between. The CDR3 is made up of 13 amino acids. The germline V gene has CDR1 MNHEY and CDR2 SVGAGI. The CDR3 DNA follows: TGTGCCAGCGTTCCCGGAGCCGACTATGGCTACACCTTC. It translates to CASVPGADYGYTF.

The V and J genes are TRBV28 and TRBJ1-2; perhaps TRBD1 as D (6 bases). From germline, CDR1 is MDHEN and CDR2 SYDVKM. The CDR3 totals 15 residues. The V end lost 3 bases, the J end lost 5 bases, and 16 bases lay between the germline ends. CDR3 residues: CASSFRGLDLYGYTF. The CDR3 DNA reads TGTGCCAGCAGTTTCAGGGGATTGGACCTTTATGGCTACACCTTC.

The rearrangement links TRBV9 to TRBJ1-3; TRBD1 might be the D (5 bases). Germline assignment: CDR1 SGDLS and CDR2 YYNGEE. The CDR3 totals 15 residues. V lost 4 bases and J 0 bases, leaving 11 bases between the germline ends. The CDR3 protein is CASSPSGFSGNTIYF. CDR3 nucleotide sequence: TGTGCCAGCAGCCCTTCAGGGTTCTCTGGAAACACCATATATTTT. The entire variable domain, with the rest obtained from reference TRBV9 and TRBJ1-3, is as follows: DSGVTQTPKHLITATGQRVTLRCSPRSGDLSVYWYQQSLDQGLQFLIQYYNGEERAKGNILERFSAQQFPDLHSELNLSSLELGDSALYFCASSPSGFSGNTIYFGEGSWLTVV.

The rearrangement joins TRBV2 to TRBJ1-1; D not certain. Germline V CDR1 and CDR2: SNHLY, FYNNEI. Trimming took off 4 bases at V and 6 bases at J, with 6 bases between the two ends. The CDR3 sequence is 11 residues long. The DNA for the CDR3 is TGTGCCAGCAGTGTATATTCTGAAGCTTTCTTT. This gives the protein CASSVYSEAFF.

The rearrangement joins TRBV28 to TRBJ1-2; 7 bases agree with TRBD1. CDR1 MDHEN and CDR2 SYDVKM come from the germline V gene. V was clipped by 2 bases and J by 5 bases; unmatched bases: 8. CDR3 length: 15 residues. The CDR3 loop is CASSLQGVTLYGYTF. CDR3 nucleotides: TGTGCCAGCAGTTTACAGGGGGTGACCTTATATGGCTACACCTTC.

This clone was counted only a few times. The chain combines TRBV28 with TRBJ2-2; D is perhaps TRBD1 (5 bases). CDR1 and CDR2 (germline): MDHEN, SYDVKM. The CDR3 covers 16 residues. The ends were cut back, 1 base at V and 0 bases at J, with 9 bases in the middle. In nucleotides, the CDR3 is TGTGCCAGCAGTTTATTAGGGGATTCGAACACCGGGGAGCTGTTTTTT. Translation: CASSLLGDSNTGELFF.

The V gene is TRBV7-6, the J gene TRBJ2-2, with 8 bases aligning to TRBD2. With 4 bases clipped from V and 3 bases from J, the junction kept 10 bases outside the gene matches. CDR3 length equals 17 residues. Germline V gene lookup returns CDR1 SGHVS and CDR2 FNYEAQ. CDR3 residues: CASSSHRGGIDTGELFF. CDR3 nucleotide sequence: TGTGCCAGCAGCTCACACCGGGGGGGTATCGACACCGGGGAGCTGTTTTTT.

This chain links TRBV5-6 with TRBJ1-2; weak D call: TRBD1 (5 bases). From germline, CDR1 is SGHDT and CDR2 YYEEEE. Between the trimmed V and J ends, which lost 0 bases and 8 bases, there was a span of 5 bases. This CDR3 has 11 residues. In DNA, the CDR3 is TGTGCCAGCAGCTTGGAGGGGGGCTACACCTTC. It specifies CASSLEGGYTF.